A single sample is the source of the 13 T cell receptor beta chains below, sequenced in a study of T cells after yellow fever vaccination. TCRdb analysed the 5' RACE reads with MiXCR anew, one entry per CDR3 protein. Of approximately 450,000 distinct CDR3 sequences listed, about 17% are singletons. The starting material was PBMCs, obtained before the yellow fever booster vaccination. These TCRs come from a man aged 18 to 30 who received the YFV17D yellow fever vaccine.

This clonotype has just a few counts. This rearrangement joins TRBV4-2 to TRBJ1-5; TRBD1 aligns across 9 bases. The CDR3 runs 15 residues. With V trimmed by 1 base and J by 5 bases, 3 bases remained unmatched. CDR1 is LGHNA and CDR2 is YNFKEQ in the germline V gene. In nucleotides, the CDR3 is TGTGCCAGCAGCCAAGTAACAGGGGGCGATCAGCCCCAGCATTTT. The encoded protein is CASSQVTGGDQPQHF.

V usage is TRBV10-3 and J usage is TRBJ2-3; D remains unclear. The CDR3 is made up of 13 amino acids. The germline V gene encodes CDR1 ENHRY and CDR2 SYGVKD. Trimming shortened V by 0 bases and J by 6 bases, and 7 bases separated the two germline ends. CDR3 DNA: TGTGCCATCAGTGAGTCGAGCGAGGATACGCAGTATTTT. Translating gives CAISESSEDTQYF.

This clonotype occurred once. The CDR3 is CASSRTTITEAFF. DNA of the CDR3: TGTGCCAGCAGCCGGACAACGATCACTGAAGCTTTCTTT. The rearrangement links TRBV7-9 to TRBJ1-1; D might be TRBD1 (5 bases). Per the germline V gene, CDR1 is SEHNR and CDR2 is FQNEAQ (reference sequence). The CDR3 length is 13 residues. V was clipped by 5 bases and J by 4 bases, with 11 bases between them.

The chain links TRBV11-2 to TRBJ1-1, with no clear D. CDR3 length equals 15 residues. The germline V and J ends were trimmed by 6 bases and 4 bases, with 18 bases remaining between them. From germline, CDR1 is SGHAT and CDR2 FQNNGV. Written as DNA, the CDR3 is TGTGCCAGCAGGCGAATGAGTAATCGGGGCACTGAAGCTTTCTTT. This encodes CASRRMSNRGTEAFF.

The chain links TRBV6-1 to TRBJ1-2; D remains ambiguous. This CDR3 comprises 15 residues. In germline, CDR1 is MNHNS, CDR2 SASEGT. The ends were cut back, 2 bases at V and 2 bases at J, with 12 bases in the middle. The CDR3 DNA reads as TGTGCCAGCAGTGAACCGGGCAGGCCAAACTATGGCTACACCTTC. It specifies CASSEPGRPNYGYTF.

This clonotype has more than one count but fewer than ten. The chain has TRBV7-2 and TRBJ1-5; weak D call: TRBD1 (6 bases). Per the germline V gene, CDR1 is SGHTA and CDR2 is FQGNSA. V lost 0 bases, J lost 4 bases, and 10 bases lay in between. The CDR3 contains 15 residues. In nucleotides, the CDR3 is TGTGCCAGCAGCTTAGCCAGCCAGGGGAATCAGCCCCAGCATTTT. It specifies CASSLASQGNQPQHF.

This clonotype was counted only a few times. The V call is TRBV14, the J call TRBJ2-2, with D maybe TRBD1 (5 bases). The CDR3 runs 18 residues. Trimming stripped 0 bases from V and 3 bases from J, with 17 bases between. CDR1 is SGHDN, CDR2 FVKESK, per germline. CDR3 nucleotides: TGTGCCAGCAGCCAAGAACCTCCCTCCAGGGCAGACACCGGGGAGCTGTTTTTT. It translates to CASSQEPPSRADTGELFF.

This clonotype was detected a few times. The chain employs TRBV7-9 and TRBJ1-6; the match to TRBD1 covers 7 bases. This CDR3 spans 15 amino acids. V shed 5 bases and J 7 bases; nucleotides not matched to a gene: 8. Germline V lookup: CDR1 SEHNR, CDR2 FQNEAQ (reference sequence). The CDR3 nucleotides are TGTGCCAGCAGCGCCCTACAGGGGAGGAATTCACCCCTCCACTTT. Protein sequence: CASSALQGRNSPLHF.

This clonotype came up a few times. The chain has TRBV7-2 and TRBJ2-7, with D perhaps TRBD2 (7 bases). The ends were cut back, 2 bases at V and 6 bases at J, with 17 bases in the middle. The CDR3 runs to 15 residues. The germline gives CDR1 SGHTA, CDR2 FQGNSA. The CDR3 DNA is TGTGCCAGCAGCTTAAGGGGGGGGGCCGGAGGCGAGCAGTACTTC. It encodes CASSLRGGAGGEQYF.

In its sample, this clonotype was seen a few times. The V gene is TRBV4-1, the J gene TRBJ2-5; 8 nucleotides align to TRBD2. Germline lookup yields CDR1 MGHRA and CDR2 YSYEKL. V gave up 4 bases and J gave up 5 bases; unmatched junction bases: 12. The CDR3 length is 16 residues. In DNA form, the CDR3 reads TGCGCCAGCAGCCGACAAACTAGCGCGGGGGGCGAGACCCAGTACTTC. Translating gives CASSRQTSAGGETQYF.

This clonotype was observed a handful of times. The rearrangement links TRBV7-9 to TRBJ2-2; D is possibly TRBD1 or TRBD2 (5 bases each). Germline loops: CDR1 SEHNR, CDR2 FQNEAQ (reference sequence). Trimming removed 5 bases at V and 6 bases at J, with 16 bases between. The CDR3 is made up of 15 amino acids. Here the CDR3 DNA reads TGTGCCAGCAGCCCCTCTTATATGGGGGCCGGGGAGCTGTTTTTT. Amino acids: CASSPSYMGAGELFF.

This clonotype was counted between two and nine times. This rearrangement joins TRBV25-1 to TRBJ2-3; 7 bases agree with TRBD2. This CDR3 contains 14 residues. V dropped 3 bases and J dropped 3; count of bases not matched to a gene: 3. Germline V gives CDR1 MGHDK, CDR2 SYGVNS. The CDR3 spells CASSDPSGTDTQYF. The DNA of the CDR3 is TGTGCCAGCAGTGATCCTAGCGGAACAGATACGCAGTATTTT. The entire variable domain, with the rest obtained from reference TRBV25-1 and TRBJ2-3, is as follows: EADIYQTPRYLVIGTGKKITLECSQTMGHDKMYWYQQDPGMELHLIHYSYGVNSTEKGDLSSESTVSRIRTEHFPLTLESARPSHTSQYLCASSDPSGTDTQYFGPGTRLTVL.

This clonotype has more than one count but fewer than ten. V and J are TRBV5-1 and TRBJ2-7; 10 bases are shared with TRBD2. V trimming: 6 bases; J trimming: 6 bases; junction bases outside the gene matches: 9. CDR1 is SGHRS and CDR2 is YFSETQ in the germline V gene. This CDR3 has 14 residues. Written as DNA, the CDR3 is TGCGCCAGCACCCGTGGACTAGCGGTTTCCGAGCAGTACTTC. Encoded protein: CASTRGLAVSEQYF.